Following are 10 T cell receptor beta chains from one sample sequenced in a study of blood T cell repertoires in COVID-19. The protocol was immunoSEQ multiplex PCR, while the TCRdb copy is restricted to in-frame clones and leaves out a portion. The table has more than 55,000 clones, just under 90% seen once. The sample was peripheral blood. These receptors all stem from a human donor with active COVID-19. The donor label of this sample is uncertain.

V is TRBV30 and J is TRBJ1-4; D not certain. This CDR3 has 14 amino acids. V was pared by 4 bases and J by 2 bases, with 11 bases between. Germline V lookup: CDR1 GTSNPN, CDR2 SVGIG (reference sequence). DNA of the CDR3: TGTGCCTGGAAACCTCTGGCCACTAATGAAAAACTGTTTTTT. Amino acids: CAWKPLATNEKLFF.

The chain joins TRBV15 to TRBJ2-7; 9 bases are shared with TRBD1. CDR1 LNHNV and CDR2 YYDKDF come from the germline V gene (reference sequence). The J segment lost 7 bases and the V segment lost 3 bases, leaving 7 bases of the junction unmatched. CDR3 length: 14 residues. CDR3 sequence: CATSSEQGAREQYF. The CDR3, as DNA: TGTGCCACCAGCAGCGAACAGGGGGCGCGAGAGCAGTACTTC.

This chain joins TRBV11-2 and TRBJ1-3, with D tentatively TRBD1 (6 bases). Germline V gene sequence: CDR1 SGHAT, CDR2 FQNNGV. The CDR3 length is 16 residues. Trimming took off 3 bases at V and 0 bases at J, with 12 bases between the two ends. CDR3 in amino acids: CASSFSTGFSGNTIYF. DNA for the CDR3: TGTGCCAGCAGCTTTAGTACAGGGTTCTCTGGAAACACCATATATTTT.

The chain has TRBV30 and TRBJ1-4, with TRBD1 identical over 9 bases. Germline V CDR1 and CDR2: GTSNPN, SVGIG (reference sequence). The CDR3 is made up of 15 amino acids. V lost 1 base, J lost 8 bases, and 8 bases stayed unmatched. The CDR3 DNA reads TGTGCCTGGAGTGATGCAGGACAGGGGTACGAAAAACTGTTTTTT. Encoded protein: CAWSDAGQGYEKLFF. Together with reference TRBV30 and TRBJ1-4, the CDR3 gives the full variable domain: SQTIHQWPATLVQPVGSPLSLECTVEGTSNPNLYWYRQAAGRGLQLLFYSVGIGQISSEVPQNLSASRPQDRQFILSSKKLLLSDSGFYLCAWSDAGQGYEKLFFGSGTQLSVL.

The chain joins TRBV15 to TRBJ2-7, with D possibly matching TRBD2 (6 bases). Germline V gene lookup returns CDR1 LNHNV and CDR2 YYDKDF (reference sequence). The V end lost 5 bases, the J end lost 3 bases, and 20 bases lay between the germline ends. There are 16 residues in the CDR3. The CDR3: CATSGGLLSTDYEQYF. The CDR3 DNA reads TGTGCCACCAGCGGGGGACTCCTATCTACTGACTACGAGCAGTACTTC.

The V and J genes are TRBV6-6 and TRBJ2-7; 8 bases line up with TRBD1. Germline trimming cut 2 bases from V and 3 bases from J; bases unmatched to any gene: 3. Germline-derived CDR1 and CDR2 are MNHNY and SVGAGI (reference sequence). The CDR3 length is 14 residues. The CDR3 coding sequence is TGTGCCAGCAGTTACCCCGACAGGGGCTACGAGCAGTACTTC. It encodes CASSYPDRGYEQYF.

The J gene is TRBJ2-1, the V gene TRBV6-2 or TRBV6-3, with 10 bases that match TRBD2. The germline V gene encodes CDR1 MNHEY and CDR2 SVGEGT. This CDR3 region has 17 residues. Losses at the gene ends were 6 bases for V and 4 bases for J; bases not matched to a gene: 12. The CDR3 DNA sequence: TGTGCCAGCAGCCCCGAGAACCTAGCGGGAGAGTACAATGAGCAGTTCTTC. This translates into CASSPENLAGEYNEQFF.

This sequence joins TRBV3-1 (or the pseudogene TRBV3-2) and TRBJ1-6, with 7 positions matching TRBD1. From germline, CDR1 is LGHDT and CDR2 YNNKEL (reference sequence). The CDR3 is 14 amino acids. J gave up 8 bases and V 6 bases, and 7 bases lay outside the gene matches. CDR3 amino acids: CASRAGGEDSPLHF. The CDR3 nucleotides read TGTGCCAGCAGGGCAGGGGGAGAGGATTCACCCCTCCACTTT.

A remark on this clone: One end of the junction is discordant with germline, which a read error may explain. The chain carries TRBV30 and TRBJ1-5; 7 nucleotides line up with TRBD1. The CDR3 contains 14 residues. CDR1 and CDR2 (germline): GTSNPN, SVGIG (reference sequence). CDR3 bases: TGTGCCTGGAGTGTGGGCAGGGGGAATCAGTCCCAGCATTTT. Translated: CAWSVGRGNQSQHF.

The chain uses TRBV6-6 and TRBJ2-7; 12 bases fit TRBD2. The junction had 5 bases not matched to a gene; V was cut back by 5 bases and J by 6 bases. The CDR3 loop spans 14 amino acids. From germline, CDR1 is MNHNY and CDR2 SVGAGI (reference sequence). The CDR3 spells CASSLGTSGPEQYF. DNA for the CDR3: TGTGCCAGCAGTCTTGGGACTAGCGGGCCCGAGCAGTACTTC.